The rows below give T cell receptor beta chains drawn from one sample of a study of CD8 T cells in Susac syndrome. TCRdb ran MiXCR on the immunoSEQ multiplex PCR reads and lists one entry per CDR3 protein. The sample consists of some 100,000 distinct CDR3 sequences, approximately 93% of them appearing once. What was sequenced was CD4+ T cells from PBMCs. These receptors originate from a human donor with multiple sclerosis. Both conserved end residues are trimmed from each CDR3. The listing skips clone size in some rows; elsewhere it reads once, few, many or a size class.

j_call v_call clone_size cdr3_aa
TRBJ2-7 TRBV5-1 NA ASSQGSDYEQY
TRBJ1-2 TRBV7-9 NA ASSLHGVDYGYT
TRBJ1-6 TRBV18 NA ASSPGPEEALH
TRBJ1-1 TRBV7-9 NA ASSLAAGGNTEAF
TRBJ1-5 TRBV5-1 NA ASSLSGPPSPQH
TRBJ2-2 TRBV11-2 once ASSLRGAGDTGELF
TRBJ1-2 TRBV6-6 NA ASTRTGDGYT
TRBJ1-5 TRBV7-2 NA ASSLEGVQPQH
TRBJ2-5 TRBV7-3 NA ASSPQGTKETQY
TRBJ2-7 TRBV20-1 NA SARGDLAGEQY
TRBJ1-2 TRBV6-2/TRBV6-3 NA ASSPGQGSGYT
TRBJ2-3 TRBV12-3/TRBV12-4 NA ASSFGLLTDTQY
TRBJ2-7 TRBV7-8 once ASRVTGDSYEQY
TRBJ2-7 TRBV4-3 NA ASSQEGTRGQYEQY
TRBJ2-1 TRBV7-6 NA ASSLGQGGYGEQF
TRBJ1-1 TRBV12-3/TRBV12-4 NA ASSPPGREGSEAF
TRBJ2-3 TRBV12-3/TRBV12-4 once ASSLLAGATDTQY
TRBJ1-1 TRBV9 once ASSVDGRTEAF
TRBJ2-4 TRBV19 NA ASSIEAKNIQY
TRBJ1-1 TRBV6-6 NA ASSPNIEAF
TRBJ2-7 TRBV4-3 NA ASSQDWTGDYEQY
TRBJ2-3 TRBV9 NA ASTLLMTSGGGSTDTQY
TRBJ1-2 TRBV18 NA ASSPPLRTGVLGGYT
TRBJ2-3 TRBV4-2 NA ASRRRSGGAATDTQY
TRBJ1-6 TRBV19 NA ASSTSDGYSPLH
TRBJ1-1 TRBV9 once ASSPQGHTEAF
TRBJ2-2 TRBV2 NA ASGRGNTGELF
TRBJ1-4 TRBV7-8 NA ASSSRGSREKLF
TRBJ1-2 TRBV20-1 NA SATPDSYGYT
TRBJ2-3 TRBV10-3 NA ASTAREGGDTQY
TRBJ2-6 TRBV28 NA ASSLGLATPSGANVLT
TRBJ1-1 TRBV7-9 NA ASSPTGFTEAF
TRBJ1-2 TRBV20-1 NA SAAGDSGSRGYT
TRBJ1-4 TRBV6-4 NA ASSDSGVRAIGEKLF
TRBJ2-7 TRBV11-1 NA ASSLVHGTGEQY
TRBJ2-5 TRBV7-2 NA ASSRTSGPQQTQY
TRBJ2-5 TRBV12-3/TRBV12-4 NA ASSLDPSGTQGGTQY
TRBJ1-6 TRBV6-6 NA ASSGDRGSLH
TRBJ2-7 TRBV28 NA ASSNTGEHYEQY
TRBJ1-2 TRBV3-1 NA ASSQDLHRVNYGYT
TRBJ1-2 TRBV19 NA ASSYQASGAGGYT
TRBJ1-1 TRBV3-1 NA ASRDHGAKNTEAF
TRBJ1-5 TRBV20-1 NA SAMGRVDNQPQH
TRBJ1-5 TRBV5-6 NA ASSPRRAGNSNQPQH
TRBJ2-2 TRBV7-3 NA ASSPRGAAGELF